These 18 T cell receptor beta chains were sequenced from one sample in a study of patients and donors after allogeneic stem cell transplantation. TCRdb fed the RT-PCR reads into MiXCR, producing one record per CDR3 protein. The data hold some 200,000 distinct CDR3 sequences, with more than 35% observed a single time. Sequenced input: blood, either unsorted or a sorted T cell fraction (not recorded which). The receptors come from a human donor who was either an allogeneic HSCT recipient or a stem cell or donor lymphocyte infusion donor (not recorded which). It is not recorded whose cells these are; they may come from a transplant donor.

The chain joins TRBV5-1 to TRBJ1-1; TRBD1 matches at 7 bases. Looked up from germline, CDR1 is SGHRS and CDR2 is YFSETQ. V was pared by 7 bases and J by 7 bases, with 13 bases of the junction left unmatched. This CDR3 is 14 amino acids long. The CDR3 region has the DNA TGCGCCAGCTCCAGGGACAGCCAATTCGGTGAAGCTTTCTTT. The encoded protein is CASSRDSQFGEAFF.

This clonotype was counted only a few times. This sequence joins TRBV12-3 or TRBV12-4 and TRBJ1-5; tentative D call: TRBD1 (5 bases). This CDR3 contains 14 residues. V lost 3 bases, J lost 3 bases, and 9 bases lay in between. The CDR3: CASSFRDANQPQHF. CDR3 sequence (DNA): TGTGCCAGCAGTTTTCGGGACGCCAATCAGCCCCAGCATTTT.

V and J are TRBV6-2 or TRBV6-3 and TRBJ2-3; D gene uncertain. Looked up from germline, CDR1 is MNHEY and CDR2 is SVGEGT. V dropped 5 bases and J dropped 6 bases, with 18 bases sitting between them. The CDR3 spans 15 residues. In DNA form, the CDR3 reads TGTGCCAGCAGTCTAGTAGGTTGGGGTGCGGATACGCAGTATTTT. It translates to CASSLVGWGADTQYF.

CDR3 coding DNA: TGTGCCAGCAGCGGTGGGATAAGCTACGAGCAGTACTTC. It specifies CASSGGISYEQYF. The chain is built from TRBV6-2 or TRBV6-3 and TRBJ2-7; D gene ambiguous. This CDR3 is built from 13 residues. From germline, CDR1 is MNHEY and CDR2 SVGEGT. V was trimmed by 6 bases and J by 3 bases, leaving 12 bases between them.

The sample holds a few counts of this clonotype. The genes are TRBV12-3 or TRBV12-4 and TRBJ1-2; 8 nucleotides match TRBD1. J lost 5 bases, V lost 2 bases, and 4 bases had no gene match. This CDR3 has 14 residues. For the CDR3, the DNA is TGTGCCAGCAGTTTACGGCAGGGGGCTTATGGCTACACCTTC. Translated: CASSLRQGAYGYTF.

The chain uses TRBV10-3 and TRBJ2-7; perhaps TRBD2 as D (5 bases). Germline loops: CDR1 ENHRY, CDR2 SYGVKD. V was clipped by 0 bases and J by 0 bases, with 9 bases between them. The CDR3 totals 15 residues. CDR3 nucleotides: TGTGCCATCAGTGAGTCAGAAGGGAGCTCCTACGAGCAGTACTTC. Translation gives CAISESEGSSYEQYF.

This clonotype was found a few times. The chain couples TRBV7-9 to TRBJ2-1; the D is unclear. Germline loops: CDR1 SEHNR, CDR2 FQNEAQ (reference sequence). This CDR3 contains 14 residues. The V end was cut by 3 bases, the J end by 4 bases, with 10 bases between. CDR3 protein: CASSFLEAYNEQFF. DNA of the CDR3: TGTGCCAGCAGCTTTCTAGAGGCTTACAATGAGCAGTTCTTC.

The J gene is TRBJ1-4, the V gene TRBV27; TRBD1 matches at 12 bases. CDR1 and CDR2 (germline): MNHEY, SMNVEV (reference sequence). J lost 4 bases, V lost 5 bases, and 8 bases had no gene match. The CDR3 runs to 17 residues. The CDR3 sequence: CASSPTGTGGVNEKLFF. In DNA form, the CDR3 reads TGTGCCAGCAGTCCAACCGGGACAGGGGGCGTTAATGAAAAACTGTTTTTT.

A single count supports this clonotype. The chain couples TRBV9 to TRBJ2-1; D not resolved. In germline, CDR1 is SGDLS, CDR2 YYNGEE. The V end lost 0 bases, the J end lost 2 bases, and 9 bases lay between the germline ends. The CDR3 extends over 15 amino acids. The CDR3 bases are TGTGCCAGCAGCGTAGACCCGGTTCCCTACAATGAGCAGTTCTTC. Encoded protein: CASSVDPVPYNEQFF.

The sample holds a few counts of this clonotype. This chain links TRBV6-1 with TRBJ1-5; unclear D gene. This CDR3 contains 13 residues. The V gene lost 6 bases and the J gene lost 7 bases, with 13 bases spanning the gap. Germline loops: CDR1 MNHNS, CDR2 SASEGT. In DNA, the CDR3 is TGTGCCAGCAGGTTTCGCGGGAAACAGCCCCAGCATTTT. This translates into CASRFRGKQPQHF.

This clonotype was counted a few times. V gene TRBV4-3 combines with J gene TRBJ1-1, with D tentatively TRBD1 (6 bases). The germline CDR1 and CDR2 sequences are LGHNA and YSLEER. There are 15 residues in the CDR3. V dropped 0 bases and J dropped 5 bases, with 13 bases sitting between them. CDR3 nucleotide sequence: TGCGCCAGCAGCCAAGATGGGGGGCGAGGTACTGAAGCTTTCTTT. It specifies CASSQDGGRGTEAFF.

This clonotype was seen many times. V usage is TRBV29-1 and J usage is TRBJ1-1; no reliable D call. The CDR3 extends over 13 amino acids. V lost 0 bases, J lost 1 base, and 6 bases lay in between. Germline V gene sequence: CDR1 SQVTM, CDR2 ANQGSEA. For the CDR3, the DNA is TGCAGCGTTGAAGATCTGGGGAACACTGAAGCTTTCTTT. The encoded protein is CSVEDLGNTEAFF.

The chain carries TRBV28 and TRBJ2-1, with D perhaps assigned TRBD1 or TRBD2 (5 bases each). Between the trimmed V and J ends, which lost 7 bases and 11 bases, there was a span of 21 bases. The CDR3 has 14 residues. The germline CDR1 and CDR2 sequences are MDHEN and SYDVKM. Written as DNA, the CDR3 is TGTGCCAGCAACTTCTACGGAGGTAAGGGGAAGCAGTTCTTC. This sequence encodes CASNFYGGKGKQFF.

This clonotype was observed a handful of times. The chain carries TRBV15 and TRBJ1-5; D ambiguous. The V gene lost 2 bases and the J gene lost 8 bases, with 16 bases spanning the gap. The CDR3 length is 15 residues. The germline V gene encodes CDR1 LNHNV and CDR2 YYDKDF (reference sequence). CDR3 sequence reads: CATSRKRALMEPQHF. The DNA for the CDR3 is TGTGCCACCAGCAGAAAGAGGGCCCTTATGGAGCCCCAGCATTTT.

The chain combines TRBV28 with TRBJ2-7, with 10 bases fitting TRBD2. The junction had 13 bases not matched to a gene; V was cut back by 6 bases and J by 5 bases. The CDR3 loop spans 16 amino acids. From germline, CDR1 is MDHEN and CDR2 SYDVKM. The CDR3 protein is CASSVGPSGSVDEQYF. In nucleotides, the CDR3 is TGTGCCAGCAGCGTGGGGCCTAGCGGGAGTGTCGACGAGCAGTACTTC.

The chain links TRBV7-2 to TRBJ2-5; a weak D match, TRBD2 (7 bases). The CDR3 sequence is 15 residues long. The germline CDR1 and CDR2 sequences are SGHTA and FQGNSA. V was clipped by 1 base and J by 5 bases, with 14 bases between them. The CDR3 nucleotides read TGTGCCAGCAGCTTAGATCCGGGGGGCTGGGAGACCCAGTACTTC. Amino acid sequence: CASSLDPGGWETQYF.

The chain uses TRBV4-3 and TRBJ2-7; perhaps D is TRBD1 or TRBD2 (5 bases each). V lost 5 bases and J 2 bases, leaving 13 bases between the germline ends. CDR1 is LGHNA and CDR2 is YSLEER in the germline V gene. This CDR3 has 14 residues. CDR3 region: CASSSQMGAYEQYF. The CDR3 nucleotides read TGCGCCAGCAGCTCTCAAATGGGGGCCTACGAGCAGTACTTC.

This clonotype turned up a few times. CDR3 in amino acids: CASSLWGNPMNTEAFF. The CDR3 coding sequence is TGTGCCAGCTCCCTATGGGGGAATCCTATGAACACTGAAGCTTTCTTT. The chain recombines TRBV18 with TRBJ1-1, with D tentatively TRBD1 (5 bases). The CDR3 is 16 amino acids. Germline V gene lookup returns CDR1 KGHSH and CDR2 LQKENI. V dropped 6 bases and J dropped 0 bases, with 17 bases sitting between them.